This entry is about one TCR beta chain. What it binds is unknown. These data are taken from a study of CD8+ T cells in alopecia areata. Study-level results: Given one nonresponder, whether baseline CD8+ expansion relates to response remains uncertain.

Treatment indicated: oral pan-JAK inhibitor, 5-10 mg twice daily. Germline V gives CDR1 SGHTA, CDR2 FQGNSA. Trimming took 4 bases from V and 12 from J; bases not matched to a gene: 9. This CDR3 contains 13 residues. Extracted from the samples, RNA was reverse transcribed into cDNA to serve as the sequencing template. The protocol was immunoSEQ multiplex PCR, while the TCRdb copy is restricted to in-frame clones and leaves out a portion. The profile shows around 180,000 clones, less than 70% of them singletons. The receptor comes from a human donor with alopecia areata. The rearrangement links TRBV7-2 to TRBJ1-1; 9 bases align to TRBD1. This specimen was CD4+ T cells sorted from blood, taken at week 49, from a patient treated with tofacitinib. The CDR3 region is CASSSPGQGKTFF. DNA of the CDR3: TGTGCCAGCAGCTCCCCGGGACAGGGTAAAACTTTCTTT.